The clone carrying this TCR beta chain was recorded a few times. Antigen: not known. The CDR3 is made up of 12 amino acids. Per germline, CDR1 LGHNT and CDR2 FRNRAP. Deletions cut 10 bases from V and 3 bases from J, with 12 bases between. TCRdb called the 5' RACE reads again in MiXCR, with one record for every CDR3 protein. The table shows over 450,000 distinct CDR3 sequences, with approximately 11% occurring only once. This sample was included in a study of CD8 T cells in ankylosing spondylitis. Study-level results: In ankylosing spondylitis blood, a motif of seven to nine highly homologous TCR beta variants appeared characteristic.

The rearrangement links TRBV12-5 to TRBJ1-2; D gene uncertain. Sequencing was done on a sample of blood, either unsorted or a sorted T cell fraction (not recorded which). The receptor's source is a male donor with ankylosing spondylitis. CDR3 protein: CATGYEDYGYTF. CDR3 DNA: TGTGCTACGGGCTACGAGGACTATGGCTACACCTTC.